The 26 T cell receptor beta chains below were found in one sample sequenced in a study of a mutant IDH1 vaccine in newly diagnosed glioma. Clones were sequenced by immunoSEQ multiplex PCR, and TCRdb holds only the in-frame ones, with some missing. Among 20,000 to 25,000 clones listed, 84% were seen once. Time point here: week 47, end of study. Topical imiquimod was applied with each vaccine dose, which held 300 ug of mutant IDH1 20-mer peptide. These receptors are not linked to any known antigen. Sequencing used PBMCs, obtained from a glioma patient whose treatment included an IDH1 peptide vaccine. These receptors came from a man aged 35-49 years with glioma.

The chain has TRBV11-3 and TRBJ2-5, with a possible D match to TRBD2 (6 bases). The CDR3 length is 15 residues. CDR1 SGHNT and CDR2 YENEEA come from the germline V gene. Trimming removed 1 base from V and 4 bases from J, with 13 bases in between. For the CDR3, the DNA is TGTGCCAGCAGCTTAGGGGGGGTAGCCGGAGAGACCCAGTACTTC. This codes for CASSLGGVAGETQYF.

V is TRBV6-5 and J is TRBJ1-4, with no clear D. Germline CDR1 reads MNHEY; CDR2 reads SVGAGI. V dropped 4 bases and J dropped 7 bases, with 16 bases sitting between them. The CDR3 is made up of 15 amino acids. The CDR3 DNA follows: TGTGCCAGCAGTTTAAAGACACCGGGAGGTGAAAAACTGTTTTTT. This translates into CASSLKTPGGEKLFF.

This chain links TRBV5-1 with TRBJ1-5; D might be TRBD1 (6 bases). Deletions cut 2 bases from V and 6 bases from J, with 9 bases between. This CDR3 spans 13 amino acids. In germline, CDR1 is SGHRS, CDR2 YFSETQ. The CDR3 protein is CASSFRGAQPQHF. For the CDR3, the DNA is TGCGCCAGCAGCTTCAGGGGAGCTCAGCCCCAGCATTTT.

This rearrangement joins TRBV11-2 to TRBJ1-1; perhaps TRBD1 as D (5 bases). Germline V lookup: CDR1 SGHAT, CDR2 FQNNGV. Between the trimmed V and J ends, which lost 1 base and 4 bases, there was a span of 13 bases. The length of the CDR3 is 15 residues. CDR3 bases: TGTGCCAGCAGCTTAGTCCAGGGCTTGGGCACTGAAGCTTTCTTT. Encoded protein: CASSLVQGLGTEAFF.

The V and J genes are TRBV4-1 and TRBJ2-1; the match to TRBD2 covers 7 bases. The V segment lost 1 base and the J segment 7 bases; nucleotides outside the gene matches: 7. CDR3 length: 15 amino acids. In germline, CDR1 is MGHRA, CDR2 YSYEKL. CDR3 residues: CASSQGLGGVNEQFF. CDR3 DNA: TGCGCCAGCAGCCAAGGTCTGGGAGGGGTAAATGAGCAGTTCTTC.

This chain joins TRBV18 and TRBJ1-5; 7 nucleotides agree with TRBD1. Germline CDR1 KGHSH, CDR2 LQKENI. V shed 2 bases and J 4 bases; nucleotides not matched to a gene: 5. The CDR3 consists of 15 residues. CDR3 coding DNA: TGTGCCAGCTCACCAGGGGGACAGAATAATCAGCCCCAGCATTTT. This gives the protein CASSPGGQNNQPQHF. The whole variable domain, remainder taken from reference TRBV18 and TRBJ1-5, is NAGVMQNPRHLVRRRGQEARLRCSPMKGHSHVYWYRQLPEEGLKFMVYLQKENIIDESGMPKERFSAEFPKEGPSILRIQQVVRGDSAAYFCASSPGGQNNQPQHFGDGTRLSIL.

The chain couples TRBV5-4 to TRBJ1-2; the D is unclear. This CDR3 spans 14 amino acids. V lost 2 bases, J lost 2 bases, and 10 bases lay in between. CDR1 and CDR2 from the germline V gene are SGHNT and YYREEE (reference sequence). The CDR3 region is CASSFGGYNYGYTF. The CDR3 DNA sequence: TGTGCCAGCAGCTTTGGAGGGTACAACTATGGCTACACCTTC.

The chain employs TRBV6-5 and TRBJ1-1; possible D gene TRBD1, 6 bases. V lost 2 bases to trimming and J lost 11 bases, with 18 bases between them. CDR3 length equals 14 residues. The germline V gene has CDR1 MNHEY and CDR2 SVGAGI. In nucleotides, the CDR3 is TGTGCCAGCAGTTACACAGGGCAGGGAAGAGCCGCTTTCTTT. The encoded protein is CASSYTGQGRAAFF.

This clone came up a few times. The chain couples TRBV2 to TRBJ2-3, with D tentatively TRBD2 (7 bases). V lost 11 bases, J lost 4 bases, and 13 bases lay in between. Germline values: CDR1 SNHLY, CDR2 FYNNEI. The CDR3 loop spans 12 amino acids. CDR3: CAGGAGADTQYF. The CDR3 DNA follows: TGTGCCGGGGGGGCGGGAGCAGATACGCAGTATTTT.

Only one count was recorded for this clone. The gene calls are TRBV2 and TRBJ2-7; TRBD2 matches at 9 bases. V lost 2 bases, J lost 5 bases, and 4 bases stayed unmatched. There are 14 residues in the CDR3. The V gene's germline CDR1 is SNHLY and CDR2 FYNNEI. The CDR3: CASSELGTSNEQYF. CDR3 nucleotide sequence: TGTGCCAGCAGTGAACTAGGGACTAGCAACGAGCAGTACTTC.

The DNA for the CDR3 is TGTGCCAGCAGTGACAGATCTACGCAGTATTTT. Protein: CASSDRSTQYF. The chain links TRBV25-1 to TRBJ2-3; D ambiguous. This CDR3 is built from 11 residues. Trimming cost V 3 bases and J 8 bases, with 6 bases left between them. The V gene's germline CDR1 is MGHDK and CDR2 SYGVNS.

This clone was seen a few times. The CDR3 coding sequence is TGCGCCAGCAGCCAAGACTTTGTTTTAGGCCCAGGGGGCCCTGAAGCTTTCTTT. Translating gives CASSQDFVLGPGGPEAFF. The chain employs TRBV4-3 and TRBJ1-1; the match to TRBD1 covers 8 bases. Germline V CDR1 and CDR2: LGHNA, YSLEER. The CDR3 has 18 amino acids. J gave up 6 bases and V 0 bases, and 15 bases lay outside the gene matches.

The chain joins TRBV29-1 to TRBJ1-1; D unresolved. CDR1 and CDR2 from the germline V gene are SQVTM and ANQGSEA. Trimming left V 4 bases short and J 1 base short, with 7 bases between. The CDR3 sequence is 12 residues long. In DNA form, the CDR3 reads TGCAGCGTTGTCGAAAAGAACACTGAAGCTTTCTTT. It encodes CSVVEKNTEAFF.

The rearrangement links TRBV7-2 to TRBJ1-5; TRBD1 might be the D (5 bases). Trimming removed 1 base at V and 6 bases at J, with 13 bases between. Germline CDR1 SGHTA, CDR2 FQGNSA. This CDR3 has 15 amino acids. The CDR3 DNA reads as TGTGCCAGCAGCTTAGGGGGTGGGAGGGGTCAGCCCCAGCATTTT. This encodes CASSLGGGRGQPQHF.

The chain links TRBV10-3 to TRBJ2-4; D tentatively reads TRBD1 or TRBD2 (5 bases each). CDR3 length: 15 residues. Germline CDR1 reads ENHRY; CDR2 reads SYGVKD. V lost 3 bases and J lost 5, with 14 bases in between. This CDR3 reads CAISDPRDPQNIQYF. CDR3 DNA sequence: TGTGCCATCAGTGACCCCAGGGACCCCCAAAACATTCAGTACTTC.

The chain couples TRBV6-1 to TRBJ1-5; D unclear. Germline loops: CDR1 MNHNS, CDR2 SASEGT. Trimming stripped 0 bases from V and 9 bases from J, with 6 bases between. CDR3 size: 12 residues. The CDR3 loop reads CASSEASWPQHF. Here the CDR3 DNA reads TGTGCCAGCAGTGAAGCGTCCTGGCCCCAGCATTTT.

The chain uses TRBV5-8 and TRBJ1-5; the D is unclear. Trimming removed 3 bases at V and 4 bases at J, with 14 bases between. Germline V lookup: CDR1 SGHTS, CDR2 YDEGEE. CDR3 length: 15 amino acids. The CDR3: CASSSPGRANQPQHF. The CDR3 DNA reads TGTGCCAGCAGCTCGCCCGGGCGGGCGAATCAGCCCCAGCATTTT.

This clone was seen a few times. This chain links TRBV28 with TRBJ1-3; no clear D gene. The CDR3 is made up of 14 amino acids. V was pared by 9 bases and J by 8 bases, with 20 bases between. In germline, CDR1 is MDHEN, CDR2 SYDVKM. Written as DNA, the CDR3 is TGTGCCAGTAGCCCTTCTGCTAGACCTTACACCATATATTTT. The encoded protein is CASSPSARPYTIYF.

The CDR3 sequence: CASRSDRDRAGEQFF. CDR3 in DNA: TGTGCCAGTAGATCCGACCGGGACAGGGCGGGCGAGCAGTTCTTC. The chain combines TRBV19 with TRBJ2-1, with 9 bases identical to TRBD1. Germline V gene sequence: CDR1 LNHDA, CDR2 SQIVND (reference sequence). J lost 10 bases, V lost 6 bases, and 13 bases had no gene match. The CDR3 contains 15 residues.

V is TRBV2 and J is TRBJ2-7, with a possible D match to TRBD2 (5 bases). CDR3 length equals 14 residues. The germline V gene has CDR1 SNHLY and CDR2 FYNNEI. The V end was cut by 5 bases, the J end by 6 bases, with 17 bases between. The CDR3 loop is CASSIVARPVEQYF. As DNA, the CDR3 is TGTGCCAGCAGTATAGTAGCGAGACCCGTCGAGCAGTACTTC. Complete variable domain (other parts from reference TRBV2 and TRBJ2-7): EPEVTQTPSHQVTQMGQEVILRCVPISNHLYFYWYRQILGQKVEFLVSFYNNEISEKSEIFDDQFSVERPDGSNFTLKIRSTKLEDSAMYFCASSIVARPVEQYFGPGTRLTVT.

This chain joins TRBV2 and TRBJ1-2; 9 bases line up with TRBD1. V gave up 7 bases and J gave up 8 bases; unmatched junction bases: 8. The CDR3 has 13 amino acids. Germline V gives CDR1 SNHLY, CDR2 FYNNEI. The CDR3 reads CASNLGQGTGYTF. The CDR3, as DNA: TGTGCCAGCAACCTGGGACAGGGTACGGGCTACACCTTC.

The chain is built from TRBV5-3 and TRBJ2-7; 11 nucleotides agree with TRBD1. TRBV5-3 is an open reading frame, and its role is uncertain. The CDR3 has 18 amino acids. The V gene end was trimmed by 2 bases and the J gene end by 6 bases; junction bases not matched to a gene: 16. The CDR3, as DNA: TGTGCCAGAAGCTTCTGTCGGTCGGGACAGGGGGACGTTGGCGAGCAGTACTTC. It encodes CARSFCRSGQGDVGEQYF.

This clone was recorded only once. In DNA, the CDR3 is TGCGCCAGCAAGACTCTGCCGGGACTAGCGGGAGGGGGCTCCTACAATGAGCAGTTCTTC. Translating gives CASKTLPGLAGGGSYNEQFF. V usage is TRBV10-2 and J usage is TRBJ2-1, with 16 bases identical to TRBD2. The ends lost 7 bases at V and 0 bases at J; junction bases unmatched: 12. The CDR3 is 20 residues long. CDR1 is WSHSY and CDR2 is SAAADI in the germline V gene.

The V gene is TRBV4-3, the J gene TRBJ2-3; D call uncertain. CDR1 is LGHNA and CDR2 is YSLEER in the germline V gene. This CDR3 region has 14 residues. The V gene lost 4 bases and the J gene lost 3 bases, with 11 bases spanning the gap. The CDR3 reads CASSRRRATDTQYF. The CDR3 DNA is TGCGCCAGCAGCCGGCGTCGGGCAACAGATACGCAGTATTTT.

The chain is built from TRBV4-3 and TRBJ2-7, with unresolved D. Germline V gene lookup returns CDR1 LGHNA and CDR2 YSLEER. Trimming stripped 3 bases from V and 1 base from J, with 10 bases between. This CDR3 is 14 amino acids long. As DNA, the CDR3 is TGCGCCAGCAGCCATTTCATTTCTTCCTACGAGCAGTACTTC. Encoded protein: CASSHFISSYEQYF.

This clone was seen a few times. The chain carries TRBV7-8 and TRBJ2-5; D assignment may be TRBD1 or TRBD2 (5 bases each). The CDR3 consists of 16 residues. Trimming removed 5 bases at V and 1 base at J, with 17 bases between. Germline CDR1 reads SGHVS; CDR2 reads FQNEAQ. Written as DNA, the CDR3 is TGTGCCAGCAGCCATAACGGGGCACAGACCCAAGAGACCCAGTACTTC. Amino acids: CASSHNGAQTQETQYF.